What follows describes a single TCR beta chain. This sample is part of a study of technical replicates of blood from a handful of donors. The CDR3 spans 15 residues. V lost 2 bases to trimming and J lost 6 bases, with 16 bases between them. Germline CDR1 LNHNV, CDR2 YYDKDF (reference sequence). This table comes from immunoSEQ multiplex PCR, and its TCRdb copy is limited to in-frame clones, with some not included. The table records approximately 92,000 clones, approximately 95% of them present only once. The chain has TRBV15 and TRBJ1-1, with D tentatively TRBD1 (5 bases). The sequenced sample consisted of T cells isolated from PBMCs. The clonotype originates from a human donor in good health. The CDR3 DNA reads as TGTGCCACCAGCAGAAGTTCGCGGGGGAGCGCTGAAGCTTTCTTT. Its translation is CATSRSSRGSAEAFF.